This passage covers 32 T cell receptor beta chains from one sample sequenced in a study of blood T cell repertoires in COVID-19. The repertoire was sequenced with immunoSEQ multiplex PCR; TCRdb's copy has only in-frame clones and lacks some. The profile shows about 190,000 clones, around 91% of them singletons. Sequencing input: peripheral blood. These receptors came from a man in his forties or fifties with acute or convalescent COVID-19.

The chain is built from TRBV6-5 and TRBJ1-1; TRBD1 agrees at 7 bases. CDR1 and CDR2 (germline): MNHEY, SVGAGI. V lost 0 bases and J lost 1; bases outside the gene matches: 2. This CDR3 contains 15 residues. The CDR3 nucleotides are TGTGCCAGCAGTTACTCGGGGACAGCGAACACTGAAGCTTTCTTT. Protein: CASSYSGTANTEAFF.

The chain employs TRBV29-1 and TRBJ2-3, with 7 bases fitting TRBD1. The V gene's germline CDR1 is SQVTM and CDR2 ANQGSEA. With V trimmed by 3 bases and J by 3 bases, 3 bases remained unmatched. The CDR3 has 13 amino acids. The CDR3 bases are TGCAGCGTTGAGGCAGGGGGAACAGATACGCAGTATTTT. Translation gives CSVEAGGTDTQYF.

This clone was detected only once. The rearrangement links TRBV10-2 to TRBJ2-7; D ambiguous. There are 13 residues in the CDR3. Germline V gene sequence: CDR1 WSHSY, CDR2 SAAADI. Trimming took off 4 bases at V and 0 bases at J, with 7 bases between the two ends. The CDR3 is CASSGLSSYEQYF. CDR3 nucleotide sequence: TGCGCCAGCAGTGGACTCAGCTCCTACGAGCAGTACTTC.

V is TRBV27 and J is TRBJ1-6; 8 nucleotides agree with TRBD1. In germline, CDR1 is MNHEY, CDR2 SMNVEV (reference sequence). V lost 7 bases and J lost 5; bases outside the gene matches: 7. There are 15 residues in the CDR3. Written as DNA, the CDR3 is TGTGCCAGCACCAAGGGGGACAGGCATAATTCACCCCTCCACTTT. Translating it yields CASTKGDRHNSPLHF.

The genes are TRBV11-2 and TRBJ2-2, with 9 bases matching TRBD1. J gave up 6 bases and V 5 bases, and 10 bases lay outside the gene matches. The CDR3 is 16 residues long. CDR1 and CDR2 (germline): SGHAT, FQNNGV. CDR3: CASSQGGTGTAGELFF. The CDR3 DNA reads TGTGCCAGCAGCCAAGGCGGGACAGGGACGGCCGGGGAGCTGTTTTTT.

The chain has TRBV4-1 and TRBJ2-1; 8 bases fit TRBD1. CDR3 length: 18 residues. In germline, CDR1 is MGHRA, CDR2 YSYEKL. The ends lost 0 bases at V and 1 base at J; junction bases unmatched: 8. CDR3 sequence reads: CASSQDGADRGSYNEQFF. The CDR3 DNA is TGCGCCAGCAGCCAAGATGGGGCTGACAGGGGTTCCTACAATGAGCAGTTCTTC.

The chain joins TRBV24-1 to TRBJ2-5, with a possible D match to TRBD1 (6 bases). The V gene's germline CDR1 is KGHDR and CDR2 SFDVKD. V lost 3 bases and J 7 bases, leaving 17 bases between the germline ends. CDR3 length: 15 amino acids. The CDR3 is CATSDTDRKRVTQYF. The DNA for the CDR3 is TGTGCCACCAGTGATACGGACAGAAAACGGGTGACCCAGTACTTC.

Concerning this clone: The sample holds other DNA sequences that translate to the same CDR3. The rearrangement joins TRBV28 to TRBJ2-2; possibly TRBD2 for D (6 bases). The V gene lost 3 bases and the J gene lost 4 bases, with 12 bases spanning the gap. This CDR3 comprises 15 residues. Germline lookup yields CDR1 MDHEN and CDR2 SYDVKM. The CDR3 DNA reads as TGTGCCAGCAGTTTGGCCGGAGCGGGCACCGGGGAGCTGTTTTTT. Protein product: CASSLAGAGTGELFF.

The CDR3 DNA reads as TGTGCCACCTTGGGGGGACAGTCAGGGACCGCCGAGCAGTACTTC. Amino acid sequence: CATLGGQSGTAEQYF. The genes are TRBV28 and TRBJ2-7, with TRBD1 as a possible D gene (7 bases). V lost 10 bases to trimming and J lost 6 bases, with 25 bases between them. There are 15 residues in the CDR3. Germline lookup yields CDR1 MDHEN and CDR2 SYDVKM.

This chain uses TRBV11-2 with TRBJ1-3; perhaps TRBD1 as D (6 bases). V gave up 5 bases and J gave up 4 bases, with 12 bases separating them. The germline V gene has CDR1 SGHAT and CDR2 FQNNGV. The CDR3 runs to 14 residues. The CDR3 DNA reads TGTGCCAGCAGCCTTCGCCAGGGGGGAAACACCATATATTTT. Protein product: CASSLRQGGNTIYF.

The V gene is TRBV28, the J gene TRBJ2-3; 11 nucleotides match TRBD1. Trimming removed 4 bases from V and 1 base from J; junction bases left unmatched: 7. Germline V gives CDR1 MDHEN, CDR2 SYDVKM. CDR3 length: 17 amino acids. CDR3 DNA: TGTGCCAGCAGTTCCGGGACAGGGGGTAAGGGCACAGATACGCAGTATTTT. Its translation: CASSSGTGGKGTDTQYF. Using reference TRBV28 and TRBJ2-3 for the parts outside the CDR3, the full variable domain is DVKVTQSSRYLVKRTGEKVFLECVQDMDHENMFWYRQDPGLGLRLIYFSYDVKMKEKGDIPEGYSVSREKKERFSLILESASTNQTSMYLCASSSGTGGKGTDTQYFGPGTRLTVL.

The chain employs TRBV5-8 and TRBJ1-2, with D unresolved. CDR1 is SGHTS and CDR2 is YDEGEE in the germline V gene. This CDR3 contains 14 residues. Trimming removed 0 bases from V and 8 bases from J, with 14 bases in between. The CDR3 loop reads CASSLGTNVGGYTF. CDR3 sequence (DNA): TGTGCCAGCAGCTTGGGGACTAACGTGGGGGGCTACACCTTC.

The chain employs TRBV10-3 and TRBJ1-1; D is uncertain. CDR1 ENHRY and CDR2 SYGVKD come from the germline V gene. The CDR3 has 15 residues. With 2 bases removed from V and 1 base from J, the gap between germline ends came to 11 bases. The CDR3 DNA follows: TGTGCCATCAGTGAGGGGGAGGGATGGAACACTGAAGCTTTCTTT. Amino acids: CAISEGEGWNTEAFF.

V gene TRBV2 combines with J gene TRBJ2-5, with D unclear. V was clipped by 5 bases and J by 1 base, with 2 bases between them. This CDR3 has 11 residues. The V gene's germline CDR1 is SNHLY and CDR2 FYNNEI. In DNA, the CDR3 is TGTGCCAGCAGTCTCCAAGAGACCCAGTACTTC. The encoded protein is CASSLQETQYF.

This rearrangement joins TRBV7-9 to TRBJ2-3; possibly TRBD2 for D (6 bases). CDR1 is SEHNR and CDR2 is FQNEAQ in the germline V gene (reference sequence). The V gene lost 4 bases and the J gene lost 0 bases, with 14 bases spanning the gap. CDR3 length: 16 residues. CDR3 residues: CASSWGGVPSTDTQYF. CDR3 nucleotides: TGTGCCAGCAGCTGGGGCGGGGTCCCCAGCACAGATACGCAGTATTTT.

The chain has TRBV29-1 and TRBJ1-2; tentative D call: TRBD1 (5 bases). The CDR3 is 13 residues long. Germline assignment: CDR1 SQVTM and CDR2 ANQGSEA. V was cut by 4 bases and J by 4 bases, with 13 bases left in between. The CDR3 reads CSVGGTSLYGYTF. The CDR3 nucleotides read TGCAGCGTTGGTGGGACTTCTCTCTATGGCTACACCTTC.

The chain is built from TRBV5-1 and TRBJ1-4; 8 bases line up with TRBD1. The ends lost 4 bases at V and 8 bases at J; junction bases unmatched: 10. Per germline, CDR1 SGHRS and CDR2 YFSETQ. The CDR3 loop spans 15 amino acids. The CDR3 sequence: CASSASGGAEEKLFF. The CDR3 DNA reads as TGCGCCAGCAGCGCCTCAGGGGGCGCGGAAGAAAAACTGTTTTTT.

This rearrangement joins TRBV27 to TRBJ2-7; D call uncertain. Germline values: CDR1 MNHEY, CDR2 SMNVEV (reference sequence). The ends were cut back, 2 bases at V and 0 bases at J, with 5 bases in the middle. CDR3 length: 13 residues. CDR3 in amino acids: CASSLMSSYEQYF. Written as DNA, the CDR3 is TGTGCCAGCAGTTTAATGAGCTCCTACGAGCAGTACTTC.

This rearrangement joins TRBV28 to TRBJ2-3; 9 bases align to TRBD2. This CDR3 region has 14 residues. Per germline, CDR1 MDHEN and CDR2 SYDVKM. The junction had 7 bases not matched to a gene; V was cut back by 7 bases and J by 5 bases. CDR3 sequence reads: CASTRVAGVDTQYF. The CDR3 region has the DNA TGTGCCAGCACGCGGGTAGCGGGAGTAGATACGCAGTATTTT.

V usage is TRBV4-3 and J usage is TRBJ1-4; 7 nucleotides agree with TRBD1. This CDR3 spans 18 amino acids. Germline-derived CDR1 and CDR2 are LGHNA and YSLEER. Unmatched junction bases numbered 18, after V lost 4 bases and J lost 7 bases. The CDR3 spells CASSPERRRGGLGEKLFF. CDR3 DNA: TGCGCCAGCAGCCCAGAAAGGCGTCGAGGGGGCCTCGGTGAAAAACTGTTTTTT.

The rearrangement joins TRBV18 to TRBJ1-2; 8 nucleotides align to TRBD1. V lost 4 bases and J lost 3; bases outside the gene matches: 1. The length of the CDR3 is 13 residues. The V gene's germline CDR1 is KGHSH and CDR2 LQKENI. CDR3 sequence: CASSLDRDYGYTF. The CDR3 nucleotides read TGTGCCAGCTCACTGGACAGGGACTATGGCTACACCTTC.

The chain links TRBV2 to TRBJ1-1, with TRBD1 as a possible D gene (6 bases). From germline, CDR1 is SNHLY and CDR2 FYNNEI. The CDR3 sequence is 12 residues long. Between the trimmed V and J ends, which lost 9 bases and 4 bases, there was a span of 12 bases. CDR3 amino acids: CARARGSTEAFF. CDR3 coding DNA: TGTGCCAGAGCTAGGGGGAGCACTGAAGCTTTCTTT.

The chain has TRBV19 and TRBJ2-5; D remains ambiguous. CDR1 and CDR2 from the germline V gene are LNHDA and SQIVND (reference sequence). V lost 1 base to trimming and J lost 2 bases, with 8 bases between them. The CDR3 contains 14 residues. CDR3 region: CASSIGQRQETQYF. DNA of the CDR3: TGTGCCAGTAGTATAGGTCAGCGACAAGAGACCCAGTACTTC. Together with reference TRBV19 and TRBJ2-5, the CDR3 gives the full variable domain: DGGITQSPKYLFRKEGQNVTLSCEQNLNHDAMYWYRQDPGQGLRLIYYSQIVNDFQKGDIAEGYSVSREKKESFPLTVTSAQKNPTAFYLCASSIGQRQETQYFGPGTRLLVL.

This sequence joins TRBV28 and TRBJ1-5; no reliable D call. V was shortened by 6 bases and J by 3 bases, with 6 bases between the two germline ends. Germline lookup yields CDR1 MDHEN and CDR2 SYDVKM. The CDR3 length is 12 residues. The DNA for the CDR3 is TGTGCCAGCAGGGGCGTCAATCAGCCCCAGCATTTT. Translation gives CASRGVNQPQHF.

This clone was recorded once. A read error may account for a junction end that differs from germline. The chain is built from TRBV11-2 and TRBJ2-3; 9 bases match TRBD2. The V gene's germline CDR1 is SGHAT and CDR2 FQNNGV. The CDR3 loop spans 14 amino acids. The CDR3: CASSLDPGLAGTNF. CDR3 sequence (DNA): TGTGCCAGCAGCTTAGATCCAGGGCTAGCGGGAACGAATTTT.

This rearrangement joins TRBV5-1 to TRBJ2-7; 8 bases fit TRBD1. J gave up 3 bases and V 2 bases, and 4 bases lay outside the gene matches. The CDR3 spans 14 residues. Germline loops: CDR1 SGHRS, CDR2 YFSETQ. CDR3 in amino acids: CASSFGTGLYEQYF. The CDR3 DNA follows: TGCGCCAGCAGCTTCGGGACAGGACTCTACGAGCAGTACTTC.

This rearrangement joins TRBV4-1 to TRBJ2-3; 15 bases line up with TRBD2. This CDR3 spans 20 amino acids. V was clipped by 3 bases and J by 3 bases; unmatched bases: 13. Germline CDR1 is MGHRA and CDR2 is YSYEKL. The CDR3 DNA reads TGCGCCAGCAGCCAGGACCCCGGACTAGCGGGGGGGTACGTGACAGATACGCAGTATTTT. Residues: CASSQDPGLAGGYVTDTQYF.

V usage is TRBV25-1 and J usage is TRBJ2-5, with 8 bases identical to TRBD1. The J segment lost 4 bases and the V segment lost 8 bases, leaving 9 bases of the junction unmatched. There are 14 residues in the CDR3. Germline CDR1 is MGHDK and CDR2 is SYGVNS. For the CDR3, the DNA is TGTGCCAGCCTCCGGACAGGGCCTGTAGAGACCCAGTACTTC. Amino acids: CASLRTGPVETQYF. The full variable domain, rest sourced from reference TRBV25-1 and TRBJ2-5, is EADIYQTPRYLVIGTGKKITLECSQTMGHDKMYWYQQDPGMELHLIHYSYGVNSTEKGDLSSESTVSRIRTEHFPLTLESARPSHTSQYLCASLRTGPVETQYFGPGTRLLVL.

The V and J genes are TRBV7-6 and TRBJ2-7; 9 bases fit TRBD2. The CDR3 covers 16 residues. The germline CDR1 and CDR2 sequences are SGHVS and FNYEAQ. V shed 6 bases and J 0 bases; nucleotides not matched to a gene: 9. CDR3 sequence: CASSSRASGISYEQYF. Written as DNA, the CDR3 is TGTGCCAGCAGTTCAAGGGCTAGCGGGATCTCCTACGAGCAGTACTTC. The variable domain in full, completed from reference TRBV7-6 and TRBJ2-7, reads GAGVSQSPRYKVTKRGQDVALRCDPISGHVSLYWYRQALGQGPEFLTYFNYEAQQDKSGLPNDRFSAERPEGSISTLTIQRTEQRDSAMYRCASSSRASGISYEQYFGPGTRLTVT.

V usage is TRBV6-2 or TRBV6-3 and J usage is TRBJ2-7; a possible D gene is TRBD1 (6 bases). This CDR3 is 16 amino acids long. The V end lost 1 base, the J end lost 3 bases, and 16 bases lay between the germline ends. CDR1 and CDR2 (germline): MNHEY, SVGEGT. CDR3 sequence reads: CASSYFQRRGNYEQYF. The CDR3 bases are TGTGCCAGCAGTTACTTCCAACGCAGGGGAAACTACGAGCAGTACTTC.

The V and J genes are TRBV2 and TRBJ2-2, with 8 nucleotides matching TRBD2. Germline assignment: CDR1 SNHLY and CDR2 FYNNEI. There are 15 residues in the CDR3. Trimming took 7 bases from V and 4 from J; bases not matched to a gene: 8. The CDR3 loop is CASTLTGTSTGELFF. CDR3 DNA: TGTGCCAGCACTCTAACCGGGACTAGCACCGGGGAGCTGTTTTTT.

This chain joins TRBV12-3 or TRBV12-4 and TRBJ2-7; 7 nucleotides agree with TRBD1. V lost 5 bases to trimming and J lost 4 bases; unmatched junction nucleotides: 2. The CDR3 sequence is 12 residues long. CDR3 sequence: CASSEQGYEQYF. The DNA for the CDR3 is TGTGCCAGCAGTGAACAGGGGTACGAGCAGTACTTC.